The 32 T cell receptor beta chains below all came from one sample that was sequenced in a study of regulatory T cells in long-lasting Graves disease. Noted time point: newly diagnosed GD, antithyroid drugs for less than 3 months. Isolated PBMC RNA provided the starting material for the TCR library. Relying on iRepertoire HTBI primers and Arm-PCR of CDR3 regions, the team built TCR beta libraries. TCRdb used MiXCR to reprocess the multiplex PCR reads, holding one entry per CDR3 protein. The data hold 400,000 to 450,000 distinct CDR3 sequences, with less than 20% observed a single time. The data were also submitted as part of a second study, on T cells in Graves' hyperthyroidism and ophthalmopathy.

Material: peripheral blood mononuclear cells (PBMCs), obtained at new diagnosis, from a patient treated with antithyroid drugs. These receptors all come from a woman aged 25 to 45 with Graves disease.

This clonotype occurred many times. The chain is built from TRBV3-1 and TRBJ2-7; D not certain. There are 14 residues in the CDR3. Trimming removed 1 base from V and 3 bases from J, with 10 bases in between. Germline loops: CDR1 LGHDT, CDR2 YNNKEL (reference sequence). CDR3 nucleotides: TGTGCCAGCAGCCAAGGTCACGGAGACTACGAGCAGTACTTC. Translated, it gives CASSQGHGDYEQYF.

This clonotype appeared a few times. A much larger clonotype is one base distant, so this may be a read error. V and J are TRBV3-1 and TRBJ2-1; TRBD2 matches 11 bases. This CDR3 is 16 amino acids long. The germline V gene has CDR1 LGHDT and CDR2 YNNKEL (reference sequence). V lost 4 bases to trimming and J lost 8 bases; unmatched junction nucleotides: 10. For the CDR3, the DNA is TGTGCCAGCAGCCCGAGACTAGCGGGACTAGGTGATGAGCAGTTCTTC. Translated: CASSPRLAGLGDEQFF.

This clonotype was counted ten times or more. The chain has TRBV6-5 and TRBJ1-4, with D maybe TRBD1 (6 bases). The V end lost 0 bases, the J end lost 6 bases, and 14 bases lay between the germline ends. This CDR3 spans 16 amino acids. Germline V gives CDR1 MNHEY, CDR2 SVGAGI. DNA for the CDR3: TGTGCCAGCAGTTACTCGTATCCAAGGGGGTATGAAAAACTGTTTTTT. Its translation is CASSYSYPRGYEKLFF.

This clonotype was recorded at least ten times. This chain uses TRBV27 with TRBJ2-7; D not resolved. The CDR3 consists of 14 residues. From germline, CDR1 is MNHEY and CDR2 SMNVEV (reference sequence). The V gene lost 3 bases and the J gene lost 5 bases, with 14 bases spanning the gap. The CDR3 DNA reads TGTGCCAGCAGTTTTGTGGGTGGGGAAGACGAGCAGTACTTC. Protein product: CASSFVGGEDEQYF.

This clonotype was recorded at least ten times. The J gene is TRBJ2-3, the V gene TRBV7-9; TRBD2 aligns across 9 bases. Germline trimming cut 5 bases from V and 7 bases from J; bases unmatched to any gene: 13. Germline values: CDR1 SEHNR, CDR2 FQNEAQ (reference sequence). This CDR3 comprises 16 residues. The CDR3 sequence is CASSHPLAGPGNTQYF. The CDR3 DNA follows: TGTGCCAGCAGCCACCCTCTAGCGGGACCAGGGAATACGCAGTATTTT.

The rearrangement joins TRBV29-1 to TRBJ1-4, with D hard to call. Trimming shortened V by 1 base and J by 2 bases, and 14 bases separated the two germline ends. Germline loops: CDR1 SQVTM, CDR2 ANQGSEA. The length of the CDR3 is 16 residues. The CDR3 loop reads CSVEAVDGRTNEKLFF. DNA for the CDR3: TGCAGCGTTGAAGCTGTGGACGGGCGGACTAATGAAAAACTGTTTTTT. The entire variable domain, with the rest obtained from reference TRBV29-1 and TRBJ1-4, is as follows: SAVISQKPSRDICQRGTSLTIQCQVDSQVTMMFWYRQQPGQSLTLIATANQGSEATYESGFVIDKFPISRPNLTFSTLTVSNMSPEDSSIYLCSVEAVDGRTNEKLFFGSGTQLSVL.

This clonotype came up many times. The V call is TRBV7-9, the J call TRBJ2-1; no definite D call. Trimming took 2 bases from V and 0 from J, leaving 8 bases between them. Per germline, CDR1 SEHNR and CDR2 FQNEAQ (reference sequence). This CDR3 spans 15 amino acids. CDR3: CASSLFLRSYNEQFF. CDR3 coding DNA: TGTGCCAGCAGCTTATTTCTCCGCTCCTACAATGAGCAGTTCTTC. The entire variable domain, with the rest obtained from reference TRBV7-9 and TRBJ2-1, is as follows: DTGVSQNPRHKITKRGQNVTFRCDPISEHNRLYWYRQTLGQGPEFLTYFQNEAQLEKSRLLSDRFSAERPKGSFSTLEIQRTEQGDSAMYLCASSLFLRSYNEQFFGPGTRLTVL.

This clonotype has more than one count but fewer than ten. CDR3 residues: CASTTGQGYTGELFF. The CDR3 coding sequence is TGTGCCAGTACCACTGGCCAGGGGTACACCGGGGAGCTGTTTTTT. The genes are TRBV19 and TRBJ2-2, with D possibly matching TRBD1 (6 bases). CDR1 is LNHDA, CDR2 SQIVND, per germline (reference sequence). CDR3 length: 15 residues. Trimming stripped 7 bases from V and 3 bases from J, with 15 bases between.

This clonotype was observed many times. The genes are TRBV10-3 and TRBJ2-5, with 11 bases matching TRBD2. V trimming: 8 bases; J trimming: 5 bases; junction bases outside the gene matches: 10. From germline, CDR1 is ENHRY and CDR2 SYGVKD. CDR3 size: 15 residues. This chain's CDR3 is CAISSSSGRRETQYF. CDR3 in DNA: TGTGCCATCTCATCGTCTAGCGGGAGGAGGGAGACCCAGTACTTC.

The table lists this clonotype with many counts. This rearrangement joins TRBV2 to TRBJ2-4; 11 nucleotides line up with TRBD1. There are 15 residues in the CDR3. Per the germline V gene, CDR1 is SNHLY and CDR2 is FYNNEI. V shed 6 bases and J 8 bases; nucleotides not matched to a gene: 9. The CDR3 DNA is TGTGCCAGCAGGACCCCCGGGACAGGGGGTTACATTCAGTACTTC. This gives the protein CASRTPGTGGYIQYF.

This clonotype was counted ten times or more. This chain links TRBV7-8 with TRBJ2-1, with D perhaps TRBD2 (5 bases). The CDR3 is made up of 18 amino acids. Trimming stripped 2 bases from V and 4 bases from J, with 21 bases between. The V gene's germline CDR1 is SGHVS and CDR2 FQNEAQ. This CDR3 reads CASSLTSRGLELYNEQFF. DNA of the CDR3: TGTGCCAGCAGCTTAACATCTCGCGGGTTAGAACTATACAATGAGCAGTTCTTC.

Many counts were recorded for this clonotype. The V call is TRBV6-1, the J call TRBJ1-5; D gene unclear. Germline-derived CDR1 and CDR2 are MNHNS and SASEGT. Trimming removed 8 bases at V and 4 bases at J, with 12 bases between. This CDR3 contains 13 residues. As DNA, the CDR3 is TGTGCCAGCGGGTTTGGAGGAAATCAGCCCCAGCATTTT. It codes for CASGFGGNQPQHF.

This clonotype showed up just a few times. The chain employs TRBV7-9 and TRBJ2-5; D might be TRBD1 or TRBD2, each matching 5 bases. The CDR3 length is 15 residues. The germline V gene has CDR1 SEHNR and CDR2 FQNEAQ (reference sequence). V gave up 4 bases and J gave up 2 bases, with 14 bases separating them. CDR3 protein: CASSSGPKTQETQYF. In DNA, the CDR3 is TGTGCCAGCAGCTCGGGACCGAAGACGCAAGAGACCCAGTACTTC.

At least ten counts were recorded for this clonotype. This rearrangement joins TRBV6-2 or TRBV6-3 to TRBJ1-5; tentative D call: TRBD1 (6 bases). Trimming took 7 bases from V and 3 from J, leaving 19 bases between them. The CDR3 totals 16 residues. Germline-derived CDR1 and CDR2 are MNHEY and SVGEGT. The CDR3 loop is CASTRSPDSYNQPQHF. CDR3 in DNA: TGTGCCAGCACTCGATCCCCGGACAGTTACAATCAGCCCCAGCATTTT.

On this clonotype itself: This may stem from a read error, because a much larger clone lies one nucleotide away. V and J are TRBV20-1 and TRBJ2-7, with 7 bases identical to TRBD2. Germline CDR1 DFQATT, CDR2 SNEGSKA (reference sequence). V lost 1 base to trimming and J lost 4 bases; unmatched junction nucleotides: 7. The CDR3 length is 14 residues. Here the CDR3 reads CSARVFDGRYEQYF. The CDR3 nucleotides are TGCAGTGCTAGAGTCTTTGACGGGAGGTACGAGCAGTACTTC.

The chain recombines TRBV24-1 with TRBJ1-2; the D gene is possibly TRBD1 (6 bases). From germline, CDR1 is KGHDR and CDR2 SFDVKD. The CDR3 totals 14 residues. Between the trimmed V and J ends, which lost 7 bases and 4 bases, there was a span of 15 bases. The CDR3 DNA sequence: TGTGCCACCAGGAATAACAGGGACATCTATGGCTACACCTTC. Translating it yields CATRNNRDIYGYTF.

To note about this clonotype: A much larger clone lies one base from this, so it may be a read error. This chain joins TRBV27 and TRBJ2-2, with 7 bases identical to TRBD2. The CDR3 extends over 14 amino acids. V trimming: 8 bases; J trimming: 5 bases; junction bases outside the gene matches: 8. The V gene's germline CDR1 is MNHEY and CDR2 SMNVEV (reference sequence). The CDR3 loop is CASGVGGYTGELFF. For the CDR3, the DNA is TGTGCCAGCGGTGTGGGGGGGTATACCGGGGAGCTGTTTTTT.

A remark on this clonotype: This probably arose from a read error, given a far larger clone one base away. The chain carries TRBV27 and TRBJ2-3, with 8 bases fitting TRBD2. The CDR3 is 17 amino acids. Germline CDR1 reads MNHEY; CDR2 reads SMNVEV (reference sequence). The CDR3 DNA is TGTGCCAGCAGCCCCGGTTGGGGGCGGGAGGCCACAGATACGCAGTGTTTT. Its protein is CASSPGWGREATDTQCF.

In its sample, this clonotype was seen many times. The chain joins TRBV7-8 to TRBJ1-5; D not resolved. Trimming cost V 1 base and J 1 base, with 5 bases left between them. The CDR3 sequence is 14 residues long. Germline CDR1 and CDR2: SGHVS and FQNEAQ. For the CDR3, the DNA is TGTGCCAGCAGCTTAGAAGGCAGCAATCAGCCCCAGCATTTT. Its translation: CASSLEGSNQPQHF.

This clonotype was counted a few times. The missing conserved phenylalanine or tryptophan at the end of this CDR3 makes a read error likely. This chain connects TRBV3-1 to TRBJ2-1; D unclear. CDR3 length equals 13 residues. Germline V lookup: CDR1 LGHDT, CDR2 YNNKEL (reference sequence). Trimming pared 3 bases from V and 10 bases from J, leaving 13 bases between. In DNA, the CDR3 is TGTGCCAGCAGCCAGCGTCCTACTAAGGAGCAGTTCTCC. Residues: CASSQRPTKEQFS.

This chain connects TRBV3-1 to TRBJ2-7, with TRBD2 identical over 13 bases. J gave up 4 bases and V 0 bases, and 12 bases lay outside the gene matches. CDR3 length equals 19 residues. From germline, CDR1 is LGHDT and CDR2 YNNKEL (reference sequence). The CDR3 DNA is TGTGCCAGCAGCCAAGATTGGGGACTAGCGGGGCCCCTCGCTTACGAGCAGTACTTC. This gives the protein CASSQDWGLAGPLAYEQYF.

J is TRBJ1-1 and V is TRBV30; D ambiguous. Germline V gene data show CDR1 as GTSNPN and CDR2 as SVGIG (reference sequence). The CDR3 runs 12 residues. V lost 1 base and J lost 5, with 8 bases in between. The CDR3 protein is CAWSALRTEAFF. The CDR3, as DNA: TGTGCCTGGAGTGCCTTGAGGACTGAAGCTTTCTTT.

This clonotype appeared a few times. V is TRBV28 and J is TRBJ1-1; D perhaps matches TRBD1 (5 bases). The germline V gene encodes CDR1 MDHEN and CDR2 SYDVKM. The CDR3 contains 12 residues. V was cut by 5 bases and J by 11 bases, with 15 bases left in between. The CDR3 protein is CASSPREWGAFF. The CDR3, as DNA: TGTGCCAGCAGTCCCCGGGAATGGGGGGCTTTCTTT.

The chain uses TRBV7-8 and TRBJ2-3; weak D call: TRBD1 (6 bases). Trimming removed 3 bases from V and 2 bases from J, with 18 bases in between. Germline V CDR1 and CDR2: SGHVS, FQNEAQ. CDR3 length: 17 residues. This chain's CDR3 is CASSFFGRQASTDTQYF. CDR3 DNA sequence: TGTGCCAGCAGCTTCTTCGGCCGACAGGCTTCCACAGATACGCAGTATTTT.

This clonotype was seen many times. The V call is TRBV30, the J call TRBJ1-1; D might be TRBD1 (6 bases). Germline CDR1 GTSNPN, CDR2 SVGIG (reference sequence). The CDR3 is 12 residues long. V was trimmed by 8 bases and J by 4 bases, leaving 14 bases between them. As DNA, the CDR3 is TGTGCCGGTGACAGGATGGGCACTGAAGCTTTCTTT. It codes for CAGDRMGTEAFF. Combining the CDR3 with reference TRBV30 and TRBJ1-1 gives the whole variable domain SQTIHQWPATLVQPVGSPLSLECTVEGTSNPNLYWYRQAAGRGLQLLFYSVGIGQISSEVPQNLSASRPQDRQFILSSKKLLLSDSGFYLCAGDRMGTEAFFGQGTRLTVV.

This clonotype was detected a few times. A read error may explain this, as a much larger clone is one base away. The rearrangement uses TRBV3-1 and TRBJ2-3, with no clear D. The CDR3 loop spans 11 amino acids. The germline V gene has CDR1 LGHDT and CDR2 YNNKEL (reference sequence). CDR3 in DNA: TGTGCCAACAGCCACGCAGATACGCAGTATTTT. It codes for CANSHADTQYF.

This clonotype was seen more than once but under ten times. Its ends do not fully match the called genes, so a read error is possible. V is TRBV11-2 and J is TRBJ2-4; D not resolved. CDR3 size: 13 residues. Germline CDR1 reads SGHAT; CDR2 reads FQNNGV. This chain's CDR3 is CASSLDLKNIRYF. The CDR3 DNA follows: TGTGCCAGCAGCTTAGACCTCAAAAACATTCGGTACTTC.

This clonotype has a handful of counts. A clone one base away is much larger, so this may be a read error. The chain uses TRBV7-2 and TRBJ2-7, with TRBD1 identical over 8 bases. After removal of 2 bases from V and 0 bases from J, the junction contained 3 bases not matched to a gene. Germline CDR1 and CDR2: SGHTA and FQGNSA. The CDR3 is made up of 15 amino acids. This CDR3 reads CASSLRTGSSYEQYF. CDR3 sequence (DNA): TGTGCCAGCAGCTTAAGGACAGGGAGCTCCTACGAGCAGTACTTC.

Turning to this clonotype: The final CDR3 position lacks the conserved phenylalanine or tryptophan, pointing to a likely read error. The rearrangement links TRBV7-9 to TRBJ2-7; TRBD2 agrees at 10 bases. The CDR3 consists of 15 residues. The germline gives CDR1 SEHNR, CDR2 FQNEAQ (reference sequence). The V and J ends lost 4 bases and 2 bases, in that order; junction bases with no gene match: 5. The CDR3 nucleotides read TGTGCCAGCAGCTCCCCCCTAGCGGGGGCCTACGAGCAGTACTCC. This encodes CASSSPLAGAYEQYS.

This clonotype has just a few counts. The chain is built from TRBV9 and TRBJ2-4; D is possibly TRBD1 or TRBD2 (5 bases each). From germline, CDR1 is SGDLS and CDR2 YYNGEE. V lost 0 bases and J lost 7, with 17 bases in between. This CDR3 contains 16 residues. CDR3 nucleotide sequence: TGTGCCAGCAGCGTAGGTGAAGGGGCGCTAGCTAACATTCAGTACTTC. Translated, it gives CASSVGEGALANIQYF.

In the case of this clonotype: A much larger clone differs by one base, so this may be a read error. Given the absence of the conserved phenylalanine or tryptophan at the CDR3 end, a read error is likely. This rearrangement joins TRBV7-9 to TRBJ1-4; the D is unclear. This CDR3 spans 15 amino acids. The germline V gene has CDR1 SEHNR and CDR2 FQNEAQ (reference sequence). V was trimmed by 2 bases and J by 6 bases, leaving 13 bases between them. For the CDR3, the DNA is TGTGCCAGCAGCTTATCATCGGGGTCCGATGAAAAACTGTTTTCT. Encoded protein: CASSLSSGSDEKLFS.

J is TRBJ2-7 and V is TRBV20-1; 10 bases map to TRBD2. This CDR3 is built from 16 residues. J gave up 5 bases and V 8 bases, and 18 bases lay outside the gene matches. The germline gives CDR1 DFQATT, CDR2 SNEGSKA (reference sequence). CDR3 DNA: TGCAGTTCACCCCATGAGAGCGGGAGGGTTAGCGACGAGCAGTACTTC. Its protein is CSSPHESGRVSDEQYF.